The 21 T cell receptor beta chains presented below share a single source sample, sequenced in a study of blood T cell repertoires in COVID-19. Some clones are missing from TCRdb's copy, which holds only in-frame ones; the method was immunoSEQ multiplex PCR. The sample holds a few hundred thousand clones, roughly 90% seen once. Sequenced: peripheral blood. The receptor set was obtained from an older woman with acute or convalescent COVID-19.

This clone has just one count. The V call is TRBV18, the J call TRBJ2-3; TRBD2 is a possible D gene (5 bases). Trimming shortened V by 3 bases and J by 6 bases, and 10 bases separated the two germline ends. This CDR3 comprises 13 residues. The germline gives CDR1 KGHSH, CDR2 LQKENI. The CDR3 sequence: CASSPGASDTQYF. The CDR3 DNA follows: TGTGCCAGCTCACCGGGAGCCTCGGATACGCAGTATTTT. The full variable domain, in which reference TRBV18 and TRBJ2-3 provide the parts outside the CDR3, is NAGVMQNPRHLVRRRGQEARLRCSPMKGHSHVYWYRQLPEEGLKFMVYLQKENIIDESGMPKERFSAEFPKEGPSILRIQQVVRGDSAAYFCASSPGASDTQYFGPGTRLTVL.

The chain's CDR3 is CASSPDRRGSSNEQFF. CDR3 DNA: TGTGCCAGCAGCCCCGACCGAAGGGGGTCTAGCAATGAGCAGTTCTTC. The rearrangement joins TRBV3-1 (or the pseudogene TRBV3-2) to TRBJ2-1; possible D gene TRBD1, 6 bases. Trimming took 4 bases from V and 6 from J, leaving 19 bases between them. The CDR3 runs to 16 residues. Germline assignment: CDR1 LGHDT and CDR2 YNNKEL (reference sequence).

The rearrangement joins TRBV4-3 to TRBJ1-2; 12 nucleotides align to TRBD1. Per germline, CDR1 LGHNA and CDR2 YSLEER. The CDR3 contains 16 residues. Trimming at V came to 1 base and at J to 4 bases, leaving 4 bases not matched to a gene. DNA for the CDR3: TGCGCCAGCAGCCAAGCCCAGGGACAGGGGGCCTATGGCTACACCTTC. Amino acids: CASSQAQGQGAYGYTF.

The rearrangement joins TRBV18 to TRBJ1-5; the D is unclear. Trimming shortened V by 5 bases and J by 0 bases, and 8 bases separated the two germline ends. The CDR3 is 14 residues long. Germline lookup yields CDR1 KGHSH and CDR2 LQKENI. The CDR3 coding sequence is TGTGCCAGCTCAACGTCAGGTAGCAATCAGCCCCAGCATTTT. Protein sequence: CASSTSGSNQPQHF. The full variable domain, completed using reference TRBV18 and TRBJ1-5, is NAGVMQNPRHLVRRRGQEARLRCSPMKGHSHVYWYRQLPEEGLKFMVYLQKENIIDESGMPKERFSAEFPKEGPSILRIQQVVRGDSAAYFCASSTSGSNQPQHFGDGTRLSIL.

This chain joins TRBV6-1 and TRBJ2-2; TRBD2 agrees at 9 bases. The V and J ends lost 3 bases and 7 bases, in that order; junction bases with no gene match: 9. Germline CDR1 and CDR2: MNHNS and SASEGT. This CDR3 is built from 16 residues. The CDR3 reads CASSDSAGGQNGELFF. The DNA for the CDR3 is TGTGCCAGCAGTGACAGCGCGGGGGGGCAAAACGGGGAGCTGTTTTTT.

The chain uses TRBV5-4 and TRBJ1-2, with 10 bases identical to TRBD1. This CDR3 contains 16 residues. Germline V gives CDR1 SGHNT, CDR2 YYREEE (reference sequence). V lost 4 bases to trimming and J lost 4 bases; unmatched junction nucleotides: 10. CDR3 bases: TGTGCCAGCAGCCCTGCCACGGGACAGGGGAGCTATGGCTACACCTTC. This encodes CASSPATGQGSYGYTF.

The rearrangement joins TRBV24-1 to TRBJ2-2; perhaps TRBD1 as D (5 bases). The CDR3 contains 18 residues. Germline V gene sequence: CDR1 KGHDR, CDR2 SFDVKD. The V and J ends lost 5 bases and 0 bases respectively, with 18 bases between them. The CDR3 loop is CATSGWNRGIPNTGELFF. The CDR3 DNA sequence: TGTGCCACCAGTGGCTGGAATAGGGGAATCCCGAACACCGGGGAGCTGTTTTTT.

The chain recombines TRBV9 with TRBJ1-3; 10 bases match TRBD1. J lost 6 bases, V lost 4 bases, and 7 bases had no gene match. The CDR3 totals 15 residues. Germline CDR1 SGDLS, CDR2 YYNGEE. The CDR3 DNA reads TGTGCCAGCAGCTCATTAGGGACAGGGGAAAACACCATATATTTT. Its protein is CASSSLGTGENTIYF.

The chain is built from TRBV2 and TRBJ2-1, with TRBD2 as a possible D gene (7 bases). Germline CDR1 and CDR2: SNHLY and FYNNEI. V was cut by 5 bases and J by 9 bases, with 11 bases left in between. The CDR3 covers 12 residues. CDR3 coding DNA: TGTGCCAGCAGTCTAGGGGGGGTTGAGCAGTTCTTC. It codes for CASSLGGVEQFF.

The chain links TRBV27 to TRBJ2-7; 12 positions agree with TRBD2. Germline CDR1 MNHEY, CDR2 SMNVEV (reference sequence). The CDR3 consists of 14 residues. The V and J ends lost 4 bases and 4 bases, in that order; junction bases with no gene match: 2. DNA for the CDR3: TGTGCCAGCAGTTCCGGGACTAGCGGGTACGAGCAGTACTTC. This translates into CASSSGTSGYEQYF.

The CDR3 DNA sequence: TGTGCCAGCAGTGAAGCCAGGGGCTCTGGAAACACCATATATTTT. This translates into CASSEARGSGNTIYF. The chain uses TRBV2 and TRBJ1-3; TRBD1 might be the D (6 bases). This CDR3 comprises 15 residues. Trimming took 0 bases from V and 0 from J, leaving 6 bases between them. From germline, CDR1 is SNHLY and CDR2 FYNNEI.

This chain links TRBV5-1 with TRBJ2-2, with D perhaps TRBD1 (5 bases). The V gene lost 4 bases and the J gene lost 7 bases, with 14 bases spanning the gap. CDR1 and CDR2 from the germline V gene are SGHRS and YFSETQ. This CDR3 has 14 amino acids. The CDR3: CASSPGPLGGELFF. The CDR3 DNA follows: TGCGCCAGCAGCCCAGGGCCTCTTGGCGGGGAGCTGTTTTTT.

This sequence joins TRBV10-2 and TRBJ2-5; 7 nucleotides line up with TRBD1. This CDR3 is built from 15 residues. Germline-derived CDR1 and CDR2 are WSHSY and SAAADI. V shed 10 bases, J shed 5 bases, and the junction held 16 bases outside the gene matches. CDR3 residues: CATSAGRGRFETQYF. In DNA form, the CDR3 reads TGCGCCACCTCGGCTGGAAGGGGGCGGTTTGAGACCCAGTACTTC.

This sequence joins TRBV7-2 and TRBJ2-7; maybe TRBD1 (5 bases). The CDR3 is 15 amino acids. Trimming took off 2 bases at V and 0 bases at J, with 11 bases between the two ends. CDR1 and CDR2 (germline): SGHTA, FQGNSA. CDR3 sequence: CASSLSQEISYEQYF. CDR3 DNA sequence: TGTGCCAGCAGCTTATCACAGGAAATCTCCTACGAGCAGTACTTC.

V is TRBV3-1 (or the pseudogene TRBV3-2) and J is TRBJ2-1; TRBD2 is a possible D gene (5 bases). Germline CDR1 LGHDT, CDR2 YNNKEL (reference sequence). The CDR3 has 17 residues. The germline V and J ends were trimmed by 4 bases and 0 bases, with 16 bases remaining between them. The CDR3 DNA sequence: TGTGCCAGCAGCCTGCGTGGGCTACGGGACTCCTACAATGAGCAGTTCTTC. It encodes CASSLRGLRDSYNEQFF.

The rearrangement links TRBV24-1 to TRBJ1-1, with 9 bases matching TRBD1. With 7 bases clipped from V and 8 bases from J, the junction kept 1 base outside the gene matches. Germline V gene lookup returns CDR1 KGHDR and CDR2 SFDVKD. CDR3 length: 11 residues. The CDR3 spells CATRDRGEAFF. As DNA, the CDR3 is TGTGCCACCAGGGACAGGGGCGAAGCTTTCTTT.

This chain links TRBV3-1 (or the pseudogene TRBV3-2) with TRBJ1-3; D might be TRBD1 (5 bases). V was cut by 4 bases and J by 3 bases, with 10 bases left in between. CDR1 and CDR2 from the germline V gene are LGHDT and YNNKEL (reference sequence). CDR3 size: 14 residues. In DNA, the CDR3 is TGTGCCAGCAGCCGGGGGGGGAATGGAAACACCATATATTTT. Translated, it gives CASSRGGNGNTIYF.

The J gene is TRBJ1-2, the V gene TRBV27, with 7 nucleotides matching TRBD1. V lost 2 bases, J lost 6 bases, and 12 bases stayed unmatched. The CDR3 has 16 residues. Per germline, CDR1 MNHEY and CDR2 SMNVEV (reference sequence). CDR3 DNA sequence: TGTGCCAGCAGTTTAAGAGGAAACAGGGGCCAGGATGGCTACACCTTC. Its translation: CASSLRGNRGQDGYTF.

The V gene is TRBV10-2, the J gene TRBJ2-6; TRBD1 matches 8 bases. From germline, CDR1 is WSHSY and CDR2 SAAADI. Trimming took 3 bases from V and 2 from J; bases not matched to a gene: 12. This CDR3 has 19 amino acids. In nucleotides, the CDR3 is TGCGCCAGCAGTGATCTAGTGACAGGGGTGGGGACTGGGGCCAACGTCCTGACTTTC. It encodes CASSDLVTGVGTGANVLTF.

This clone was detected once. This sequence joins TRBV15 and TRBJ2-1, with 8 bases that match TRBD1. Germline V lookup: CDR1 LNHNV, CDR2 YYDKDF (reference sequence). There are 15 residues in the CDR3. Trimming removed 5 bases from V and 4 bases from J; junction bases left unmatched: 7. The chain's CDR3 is CATSGGQGRYNEQFF. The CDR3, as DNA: TGTGCCACCAGCGGCGGACAGGGAAGATACAATGAGCAGTTCTTC.

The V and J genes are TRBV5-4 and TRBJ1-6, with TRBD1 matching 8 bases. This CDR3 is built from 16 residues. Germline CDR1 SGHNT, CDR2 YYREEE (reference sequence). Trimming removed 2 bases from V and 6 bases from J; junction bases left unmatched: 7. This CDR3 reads CASSLPTGGGNSPLHF. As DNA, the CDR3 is TGTGCCAGCAGCTTACCCACAGGGGGGGGTAATTCACCCCTCCACTTT.